A single sample gave rise to the 14 T cell receptor beta chains below, sequenced in a study of early T cells in non-severe SARS-CoV-2 infection. Each CDR3 protein is one row after TCRdb ran MiXCR on the 5' RACE reads. The sample has about 26,000 distinct CDR3 sequences, 4.5% to 6% seen once. The material sequenced was whole blood. These receptors were collected from an adult who was a healthcare worker with PCR-confirmed SARS-CoV-2 infection or an uninfected control (not recorded which).

This clonotype has a count of ten or more. V and J are TRBV7-9 and TRBJ2-7; 9 bases agree with TRBD1. V lost 5 bases and J lost 2; bases outside the gene matches: 4. This CDR3 spans 14 amino acids. From germline, CDR1 is SEHNR and CDR2 FQNEAQ (reference sequence). The CDR3 DNA sequence: TGTGCCAGCAGCCCAGGGACAGGGACCTACGAGCAGTACTTC. Its translation is CASSPGTGTYEQYF.

At least ten counts were recorded for this clonotype. J is TRBJ1-4 and V is TRBV6-5; D remains ambiguous. The CDR3 consists of 13 residues. Germline CDR1 is MNHEY and CDR2 is SVGAGI. V lost 11 bases to trimming and J lost 4 bases, with 14 bases between them. In DNA form, the CDR3 reads TGTGCCGCCCGGGATGGGTATAATGAAAAACTGTTTTTT. Translated: CAARDGYNEKLFF.

This clonotype has a count of ten or more. The rearrangement uses TRBV30 and TRBJ2-5; tentatively, D is TRBD1 (6 bases). Germline V gene lookup returns CDR1 GTSNPN and CDR2 SVGIG (reference sequence). This CDR3 spans 12 amino acids. Between the trimmed V and J ends, which lost 4 bases and 5 bases, there was a span of 11 bases. CDR3 residues: CAWTGANETQYF. The CDR3, as DNA: TGTGCCTGGACAGGGGCTAATGAGACCCAGTACTTC.

This clonotype is labeled as medium-sized. The chain joins TRBV11-2 to TRBJ1-3; D perhaps matches TRBD1 (6 bases). Trimming shortened V by 5 bases and J by 0 bases, and 14 bases separated the two germline ends. The germline gives CDR1 SGHAT, CDR2 FQNNGV. CDR3 length equals 16 residues. As DNA, the CDR3 is TGTGCCAGCAGCCCAGGACAGTCGTACTCTGGAAACACCATATATTTT. Protein sequence: CASSPGQSYSGNTIYF.

The table lists this clonotype with many counts. J is TRBJ1-2 and V is TRBV11-3; possibly TRBD1 for D (6 bases). The CDR3 is 14 residues long. The ends were cut back, 0 bases at V and 8 bases at J, with 13 bases in the middle. Germline V gene sequence: CDR1 SGHNT, CDR2 YENEEA. This chain's CDR3 is CASSLDPTGLGYTF. CDR3 DNA: TGTGCCAGCAGCTTAGATCCAACAGGGCTCGGCTACACCTTC.

Ten or more counts support this clonotype. The chain combines TRBV9 with TRBJ2-7; TRBD2 might be the D (7 bases). V was clipped by 4 bases and J by 5 bases, with 19 bases between them. Germline V gene data show CDR1 as SGDLS and CDR2 as YYNGEE. The CDR3 runs 15 residues. As DNA, the CDR3 is TGTGCCAGCAGCCCCCTAGGGGGAGGGCGGGACGAGCAGTACTTC. Its protein is CASSPLGGGRDEQYF.

This clonotype was observed at least ten times. The CDR3 DNA sequence: TGCGCCAGCAGCTTGGCCGGGGCCTCTGGAAACACCATATATTTT. It specifies CASSLAGASGNTIYF. The chain carries TRBV5-1 and TRBJ1-3; D might be TRBD1 (5 bases). This CDR3 has 15 amino acids. CDR1 and CDR2 (germline): SGHRS, YFSETQ. V was clipped by 0 bases and J by 0 bases, with 7 bases between them. Together with reference TRBV5-1 and TRBJ1-3, the CDR3 gives the full variable domain: KAGVTQTPRYLIKTRGQQVTLSCSPISGHRSVSWYQQTPGQGLQFLFEYFSETQRNKGNFPGRFSGRQFSNSRSEMNVSTLELGDSALYLCASSLAGASGNTIYFGEGSWLTVV.

This clonotype was seen at least ten times. The DNA of the CDR3 is TGTGCCAGCACAGACAGGGCCTATAATTCACCCCTCCACTTT. This encodes CASTDRAYNSPLHF. This chain links TRBV3-1 with TRBJ1-6; TRBD1 matches 7 bases. The germline CDR1 and CDR2 sequences are LGHDT and YNNKEL (reference sequence). After removal of 7 bases from V and 2 bases from J, the junction contained 2 bases not matched to a gene. The length of the CDR3 is 14 residues.

The chain uses TRBV5-6 and TRBJ2-3; 8 nucleotides agree with TRBD1. CDR1 and CDR2 from the germline V gene are SGHDT and YYEEEE. V trimming: 6 bases; J trimming: 0 bases; junction bases outside the gene matches: 3. CDR3 size: 14 residues. CDR3 loop: CASITGGSTDTQYF. In nucleotides, the CDR3 is TGTGCCAGCATAACAGGGGGAAGCACAGATACGCAGTATTTT.

There are many counts of this clonotype. The rearrangement joins TRBV2 to TRBJ2-1; TRBD2 agrees at 8 bases. CDR1 and CDR2 (germline): SNHLY, FYNNEI. The CDR3 is 14 amino acids. With V trimmed by 3 bases and J by 9 bases, 7 bases remained unmatched. DNA of the CDR3: TGTGCCAGCAGTGAGGTAGCGGGGAGAACTGAGCAGTTCTTC. It is translated as CASSEVAGRTEQFF.

The V gene is TRBV10-3, the J gene TRBJ2-2; D not resolved. The germline V and J ends were trimmed by 6 bases and 0 bases, with 14 bases remaining between them. Germline CDR1 and CDR2: ENHRY and SYGVKD. CDR3 size: 16 residues. CDR3 residues: CAISSGIFSNTGELFF. The DNA for the CDR3 is TGTGCCATCAGCTCTGGGATTTTCTCGAACACCGGGGAGCTGTTTTTT.

This clonotype was seen ten or more times. J is TRBJ2-1 and V is TRBV4-1; 8 nucleotides align to TRBD1. Germline lookup yields CDR1 MGHRA and CDR2 YSYEKL. CDR3 length: 20 residues. V was pared by 0 bases and J by 0 bases, with 13 bases of the junction left unmatched. For the CDR3, the DNA is TGCGCCAGCAGCCAAGATCCCGCCAGGGGGCTTTTTAGCTCCTACAATGAGCAGTTCTTC. It translates to CASSQDPARGLFSSYNEQFF.

This rearrangement joins TRBV27 to TRBJ2-3; no clear D gene. V lost 3 bases and J lost 3, with 10 bases in between. This CDR3 is built from 14 residues. Per the germline V gene, CDR1 is MNHEY and CDR2 is SMNVEV (reference sequence). CDR3 in DNA: TGTGCCAGCAGTTTCGAAAGGGCTACAGATACGCAGTATTTT. Translated, it gives CASSFERATDTQYF.

This clonotype was counted ten times or more. The chain combines TRBV7-8 with TRBJ2-1; no clear D gene. The length of the CDR3 is 13 residues. The V gene's germline CDR1 is SGHVS and CDR2 FQNEAQ. The V and J ends lost 5 bases and 5 bases respectively, with 10 bases between them. The DNA of the CDR3 is TGTGCCAGCAGCCTGTGGACCGACAATGAGCAGTTCTTC. It encodes CASSLWTDNEQFF.